This TCR beta chain was recovered during a study of Graves' ophthalmopathy and Graves' hyperthyroidism. This clonotype has ten or more counts. The antigen remains undetermined. Study outcomes and limitations: The model predicted ophthalmopathy progression with 65% to 71% sensitivity and less than 85% specificity. Most thyroid clonotypes expanded beyond 0.001 frequency were also found in blood.

RNA transcripts were the source from which TCR beta CDR3 regions were amplified. RT-PCR was first run with HTBI primers, then multiplex PCR in a second round. TCRdb redid the calling of the multiplex PCR reads with MiXCR, one entry per CDR3 protein. This sample has 150,000 to 200,000 distinct CDR3 sequences, with about two fifths found just once. CDR3 length: 16 residues. The V and J ends lost 3 bases and 1 base, in that order; junction bases with no gene match: 9. CDR1 GTSNPN and CDR2 SVGIG come from the germline V gene (reference sequence). This chain links TRBV30 with TRBJ2-4; 7 nucleotides align to TRBD1. This sequence originates from a man younger than 40 with Graves' ophthalmopathy. The sample was peripheral blood. The CDR3 nucleotides read TGTGCCTGGAGGAGAACTCAGACAGGGGCCAAAAACATTCAGTACTTC. Its translation is CAWRRTQTGAKNIQYF. Full variable domain (outside the CDR3, taken from reference TRBV30 and TRBJ2-4): SQTIHQWPATLVQPVGSPLSLECTVEGTSNPNLYWYRQAAGRGLQLLFYSVGIGQISSEVPQNLSASRPQDRQFILSSKKLLLSDSGFYLCAWRRTQTGAKNIQYFGAGTRLSVL.